The text below deals with one TCR beta chain. These data belong to a study of blood T cell repertoires in COVID-19. Study information: Researchers got acute and convalescent COVID-19 samples from the United States, Italy and Spain. T cells, B-cell-depleted T cells, or PBMCs supplied cDNA or gDNA.

Generated by immunoSEQ multiplex PCR, the TCRdb table keeps only in-frame clones and is missing some. This table holds 80,000 to 95,000 clones, roughly 75% found once. The V end lost 2 bases, the J end lost 4 bases, and 8 bases lay between the germline ends. The CDR3 loop spans 13 amino acids. The material sequenced was peripheral blood. The source of this sequence is a woman aged 50 to 60 with acute or convalescent COVID-19. The chain uses TRBV12-3 or TRBV12-4 and TRBJ1-1, with D tentatively TRBD1 (6 bases). The CDR3 here is CASSLRTATEAFF. CDR3 bases: TGTGCCAGCAGTTTAAGGACAGCCACTGAAGCTTTCTTT.